This T cell receptor (beta chain) is from a study of shared clonotypes between healthy human individuals (dated by TCRdb to the early 2020s). Context from the whole study: The cohort comprised a couple of women and a few men aged 18 to 49 years. Different laboratories and diverse techniques were used to prepare libraries and sequence TCR repertoires, to increase sequencing depth and limit assay-specific biases. Blood TCR repertoires of about five healthy adults were deeply sequenced to estimate repertoire size and the extent of clonotype sharing between individuals. Per donor, leukapheresis produced somewhere between about 0.9 and 9.5 billion PBMCs. For each donor, CD4 naive and CD4 memory were each run on three plates, CD8 naive on two plates, and CD8 memory on one plate.

The cysteine opens and the phenylalanine closes a CDR3 of 14 amino acids. The only DNA kept is the CDR3, 42 bases in frame from the first base. For CDR1 and CDR2, the germline V gene (reference sequence) lists MNHEY and SMNVEV. Trimming accounts for 5 bases at V and 4 bases at J, while the number of junction bases matched to no gene is 4. A note on this clone: The antigen it recognizes is unknown. No much larger clone exists at a distance of one base, and base qualities are not known.

Using the deep immunoSEQ assay, multiplex PCR amplified TCR CDR3 regions from genomic DNA. Extracted genomic DNA from each cell subset was distributed evenly across all wells of several immunoSEQ 96-well plates, and each plate was treated as a replicate. Each replicate PCR for sorted subsets received 200 ng genomic DNA, equal to roughly 30,000 T cell genomes. Purified libraries were quantified with a Qubit 3.0 fluorometer, sized on a Bioanalyzer 2100, and re-quantified with the KAPA Library Quantification kit. Each immunoSEQ 96-well plate was sequenced on its own single-read 150-cycle Illumina NextSeq 550 flow cell. As for the authors' bioinformatics: The immunoSEQ output contained only junctional sequences without quality scores, so filtering could not match that applied to full-length reads. Sequences were annotated with PyIR, a Python wrapper for IgBLAST v1.9, and V/J genes and CDR3 were assigned using IMGT germline references. Any read was removed if the V/J assignment was weak (E-value above 1e-6), the CDR3 was missing, or the read contained stop codons, out-of-frame junctions, or ambiguous translated residues. V3J clonotypes were defined as sequences sharing the same inferred V gene, J gene, and CDR3 amino acid sequence. Percentage overlap between repertoires was computed as shared unique clonotypes divided by the size of the smaller repertoire. RTK rarefaction, the Chao1 estimator, and Recon v2.1 estimates of unobserved clonotypes were used to assess repertoire richness. OLGA was used to compute generation probabilities for all TCRbeta clonotypes that the gDNA method yielded from a handful of donors. The table was pulled from immuneACCESS by TCRdb, which kept in-frame rearrangements only. Such tables lose some clones; where checked, under half of the loss comes from unresolved V genes, and the rest has no known cause. That table furnishes V, J and clone size, whereas the DNA furnished D and trimming. Recorded for this sample are hundreds of thousands of clones; over 75% of them occurred a single time. The ten largest clones add up to 16% of the sample.

What the study reported, not specific to this receptor: Even with the large sequencing depth, rarefaction of the sorted-subset datasets indicated that sequencing was incomplete. The small number of donors limited the genetic and exposure-history diversity represented. Sampling was restricted to blood, and TCR repertoires in tissue are likely to differ from TCR repertoires in blood. Naive subsets generally had larger estimated clonotype richness than memory subsets did. Sharing across a few donors was observed for 5% to 6.5% of naive CD4, 3.5% of naive CD8, about 2.3% of memory CD4, and less than 0.45% of memory CD8 clonotypes. Pairwise subsampling led to the expectation that sequencing depth would affect the degree of clonotype sharing among donors. Compared with non-shared clonotypes, clonotypes shared by all four sorted-subset donors had higher generation probabilities.

Healthy HIV-negative adults with no recently reported acute infections or vaccinations were included as donors. Every donor was a Caucasian adult living in Nashville, Tennessee, USA. The CD8 memory samples were a combination of magnetically selected CD45RO+ cells and CCR7-negative CD45RA+ effector memory (TemRA) cells. After blood collection by leukapheresis, PBMCs were isolated using Ficoll-Histopaque density gradient centrifugation and then cryopreserved in the vapor phase of liquid nitrogen. Analytical flow cytometry was used to check the purity and quantity of each magnetically sorted T cell population. From each sorted fraction, genomic DNA was isolated and quantified by UV absorbance on a Nanodrop 2000c.

Sequencing was done on a sample of memory CD8+ T cells sorted from blood. The cell subset or site label, read with the paper, signifies: CD45RO+ cells pooled with CCR7-negative TemRA cells. The TCR originated in a man between 18 and 29 years old in good health. The receptor chain draws on TRBV27 and TRBJ1-5; 8 middle bases align to TRBD1. The DNA sequence reads TGTGCCAGCAGTCCGGACAGGGCGAATCAGCCCCAGCATTTT. Translated, it reads CASSPDRANQPQHF.